Presented here are 6 T cell receptor beta chains from one specimen sequenced in a study of T cells after somatic rescue of genetic block. The protocol was immunoSEQ multiplex PCR, while the TCRdb copy is restricted to in-frame clones and leaves out a portion. This sample has 70,000 to 85,000 clones; approximately 90% occur once, and the top ten carry 2.8%. Material for sequencing was peripheral blood mononuclear cells (PBMCs). These receptors originate from a man in his thirties or forties.

This clone has just one count. The chain employs TRBV19 and TRBJ1-1; D not certain. From germline, CDR1 is LNHDA and CDR2 SQIVND (reference sequence). This CDR3 has 13 amino acids. Trimming left V 5 bases short and J 4 bases short, with 11 bases between. CDR3 in amino acids: CASSFSLGTEAFF. CDR3 nucleotides: TGTGCCAGTAGTTTTAGTCTGGGCACTGAAGCTTTCTTT.

V usage is TRBV5-1 and J usage is TRBJ2-1; D is perhaps TRBD2 (6 bases). This CDR3 is 15 amino acids long. Trimming removed 1 base at V and 10 bases at J, with 18 bases between. Germline CDR1 is SGHRS and CDR2 is YFSETQ. CDR3 region: CASSLSGPLPDEQFF. DNA for the CDR3: TGCGCCAGCAGCTTGAGCGGGCCCCTGCCGGACGAGCAGTTCTTC. Full variable domain (rest looked up from reference TRBV5-1 and TRBJ2-1): KAGVTQTPRYLIKTRGQQVTLSCSPISGHRSVSWYQQTPGQGLQFLFEYFSETQRNKGNFPGRFSGRQFSNSRSEMNVSTLELGDSALYLCASSLSGPLPDEQFFGPGTRLTVL.

The chain carries TRBV6-1 and TRBJ2-5, with D hard to call. Per the germline V gene, CDR1 is MNHNS and CDR2 is SASEGT. V lost 6 bases and J lost 1, with 9 bases in between. CDR3 size: 13 residues. CDR3 bases: TGTGCCAGCAGGGCCACCTTCCAAGAGACCCAGTACTTC. As protein: CASRATFQETQYF.

J is TRBJ2-3 and V is TRBV2; no reliable D call. CDR1 is SNHLY and CDR2 is FYNNEI in the germline V gene. V was clipped by 6 bases and J by 0 bases, with 19 bases between them. This CDR3 has 17 amino acids. CDR3 region: CASRKQETITSTDTQYF. Written as DNA, the CDR3 is TGTGCCAGCAGAAAGCAGGAAACCATCACTAGCACAGATACGCAGTATTTT.

V and J are TRBV19 and TRBJ1-4, with 8 bases lining up with TRBD1. V was clipped by 6 bases and J by 7 bases; unmatched bases: 4. Per the germline V gene, CDR1 is LNHDA and CDR2 is SQIVND (reference sequence). The CDR3 extends over 13 amino acids. CDR3 sequence: CASREQGVEKLFF. The DNA for the CDR3 is TGTGCCAGTAGGGAACAGGGGGTTGAAAAACTGTTTTTT.

The V call is TRBV4-3, the J call TRBJ1-2; no definite D call. Per the germline V gene, CDR1 is LGHNA and CDR2 is YSLEER. Trimming left V 1 base short and J 4 bases short, with 13 bases between. This CDR3 contains 15 residues. In DNA, the CDR3 is TGCGCCAGCAGCCAAGCAGGAGGGATTGGCTATGGCTACACCTTC. This sequence encodes CASSQAGGIGYGYTF.